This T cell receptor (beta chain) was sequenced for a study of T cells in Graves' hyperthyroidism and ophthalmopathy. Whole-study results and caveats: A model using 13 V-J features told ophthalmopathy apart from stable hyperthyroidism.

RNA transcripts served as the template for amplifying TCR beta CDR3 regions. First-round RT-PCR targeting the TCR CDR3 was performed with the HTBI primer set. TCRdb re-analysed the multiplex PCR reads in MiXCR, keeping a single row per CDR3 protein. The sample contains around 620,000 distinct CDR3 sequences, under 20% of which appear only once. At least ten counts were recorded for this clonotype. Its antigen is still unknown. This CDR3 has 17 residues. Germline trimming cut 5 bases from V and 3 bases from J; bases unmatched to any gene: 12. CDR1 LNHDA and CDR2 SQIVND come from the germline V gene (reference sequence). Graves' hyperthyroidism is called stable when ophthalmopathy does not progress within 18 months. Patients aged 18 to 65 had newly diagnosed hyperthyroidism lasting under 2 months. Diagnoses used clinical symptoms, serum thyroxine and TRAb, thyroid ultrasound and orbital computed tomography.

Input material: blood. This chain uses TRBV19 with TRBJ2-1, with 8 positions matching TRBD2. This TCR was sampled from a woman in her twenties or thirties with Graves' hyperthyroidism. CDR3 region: CASSPFHTREVYNEQFF. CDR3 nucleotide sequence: TGTGCCAGTAGTCCTTTTCATACGCGGGAGGTCTACAATGAGCAGTTCTTC.